The 5 T cell receptor beta chains reported below all come from one sample, sequenced in a study of a mutant IDH1 vaccine in newly diagnosed glioma (dated by TCRdb to the early 2020s). The library was made by the immunoSEQ multiplex PCR assay. TCRdb carries this immuneACCESS record with in-frame sequences only. Its versions omit some clonotypes, under half of them owing to an unresolved V gene in the studies checked, with the rest unexplained. In this sample the table shows over 50,000 clones, just under 90% of which occur a single time. The top ten clonotypes cover approximately 4.2% of the sample. No antigen has been assigned to these receptors. Taken with the paper, the label for time point translates to: week 5, during vaccination. A 20-mer mutant IDH1 peptide at 300 micrograms in Montanide made up each vaccine dose, which was injected subcutaneously together with topical imiquimod. The material sequenced was PBMCs, taken from a glioma patient whose treatment included an IDH1 peptide vaccine. The receptors were sampled from a woman aged 40 to 50 with glioma.

This chain connects TRBV27 to TRBJ2-5, with D possibly TRBD1 on 5 matching bases. The V end lost 4 bases, the J end lost 2 bases, and 8 bases lay between the germline ends. The CDR3 extends over 13 amino acids. Germline lookup yields CDR1 MNHEY and CDR2 SMNVEV (reference sequence). The CDR3 reads CASSSGFQETQYF. CDR3 nucleotide sequence: TGTGCCAGCAGTTCAGGGTTTCAAGAGACCCAGTACTTC.

This clone appeared a few times. This chain connects TRBV4-2 to TRBJ2-7; a weak D match, TRBD2 (5 bases). Trimming shortened V by 4 bases and J by 1 base, and 17 bases separated the two germline ends. The germline CDR1 and CDR2 sequences are LGHNA and YNFKEQ. This CDR3 spans 16 amino acids. This CDR3 is CASSRLTSPVSYEQYF. The CDR3 nucleotides are TGTGCCAGCAGCCGACTAACTTCTCCCGTATCCTACGAGCAGTACTTC.

Only a few counts were recorded for this clone. V gene TRBV6-1 combines with J gene TRBJ1-2; D perhaps matches TRBD1 (6 bases). CDR3 length: 12 residues. Looked up from germline, CDR1 is MNHNS and CDR2 is SASEGT. V was cut by 7 bases and J by 11 bases, with 17 bases left in between. CDR3 sequence: CASNPTGFKYTF. As DNA, the CDR3 is TGTGCCAGCAATCCTACAGGGTTTAAGTACACCTTC.

This clone appeared a few times. This sequence joins TRBV18 and TRBJ1-1, with 9 bases aligning to TRBD1. Trimming at V came to 2 bases and at J to 7 bases, leaving 5 bases not matched to a gene. Germline values: CDR1 KGHSH, CDR2 LQKENI. CDR3 length equals 14 residues. The CDR3 region has the DNA TGTGCCAGCTCACCAAGAGAGGGACAGGGTGAAGCTTTCTTT. Residues: CASSPREGQGEAFF.

This chain joins TRBV18 and TRBJ1-5, with D unclear. The CDR3 sequence is 13 residues long. With 2 bases removed from V and 6 bases from J, the gap between germline ends came to 8 bases. Germline loops: CDR1 KGHSH, CDR2 LQKENI. CDR3 coding DNA: TGTGCCAGCTCACCATCTCCAAGTCAGCCCCAGCATTTT. Its translation is CASSPSPSQPQHF.